This T cell receptor (beta chain) stems from a study of OX40 agonist ivuxolimab in advanced cancers. Turning to the study itself: One hepatocellular carcinoma and a couple of cutaneous melanoma patients partially responded.

The germline CDR1 and CDR2 sequences are SGHTS and YDEGEE. This CDR3 is built from 16 residues. Losses at the gene ends were 4 bases for V and 4 bases for J; bases not matched to a gene: 8. Libraries were prepared by immunoSEQ multiplex PCR; TCRdb keeps only in-frame clonotypes and omits some of them. The sample yields 55,000 to 80,000 clones, roughly four fifths seen once. The V gene is TRBV5-8, the J gene TRBJ2-1; 10 nucleotides line up with TRBD1. The sequences come from CD4+ or CD8+ T cells sorted from blood, collected in a trial of the OX40 agonist ivuxolimab. The receptor comes from an adult with an advanced solid tumor such as melanoma, head and neck, liver or kidney cancer. CDR3 loop: CASSLRPGQGYNEQFF. The CDR3 nucleotides are TGTGCCAGCAGCCTCAGACCGGGACAGGGGTACAATGAGCAGTTCTTC.